The entry below describes one T cell receptor (beta chain). Its matching antigen is unknown. PCR employed 60 Vbeta and 13 Jbeta primers. In the authors' workflow: An analysis that came later counted tens of millions of unique TCR beta chains, around 12 million shared. Sequencing was performed with immunoSEQ multiplex PCR; in TCRdb, only in-frame clones are kept and a portion is missing. The DNA was the basis for D and trimming; V, J and clone size are from that table. The sample records around 150,000 clones, over 75% being singletons. The sample belongs to a study of cytomegalovirus exposure and HLA in healthy donors. Whole-study findings and limits: 16,951 TCR beta sequences were associated with HLA alleles at 0.05 false discovery rate in a later analysis.

When sampled, the donors appeared nominally healthy, though they likely had unrecorded immune exposures. Sequencing used PBMCs. This sequence originates from a woman in her 30s in good health and CMV-seronegative.

CDR3 residues: CASSPFRGQETQYF. The DNA of the CDR3 is TGTGCCAGCTCACCGTTTAGAGGCCAAGAGACCCAGTACTTC. The J gene is TRBJ2-5, the V gene TRBV18; no firm D call. Germline CDR1 KGHSH, CDR2 LQKENI. Between the trimmed V and J ends, which lost 3 bases and 1 base, there was a span of 9 bases. The CDR3 length is 14 residues.